This is a list of T cell receptor beta chains from one sample in a study of cytomegalovirus exposure and HLA in healthy donors. Sequenced by immunoSEQ multiplex PCR; TCRdb stores in-frame clones only, minus some. Found here are roughly 190,000 clones, over 70% of them singletons; the top ten hold 1% to 1.5%. The specimen was PBMCs. Receptors originate from a man younger than 45 in good health and CMV-seronegative. The CDR3 runs from the conserved cysteine through the conserved F or W. Each record gives: clone size, J gene, D gene, V gene, CDR3 DNA, CDR3 protein. A D gene is named only where the DNA matches it firmly. For some rows the clone size is stated as once, few or many, or as a class when expanded; others skip it.

clone_size: .
j_call: TRBJ2-1
d_call: TRBD2
v_call: TRBV19
cdr3_nt: TGTGCCAGTAGTCCCCAACCCAGCGGGAGGGCGAATGAGCAGTTCTTC
cdr3_aa: CASSPQPSGRANEQFF

clone_size: .
j_call: TRBJ2-7
d_call: TRBD1
v_call: TRBV4-3
cdr3_nt: TGCGCCAGCAGCCAAGTGGGGACAGAGCCCGAGCAGTACTTC
cdr3_aa: CASSQVGTEPEQYF

clone_size: once
j_call: TRBJ1-2
d_call: TRBD1
v_call: TRBV19
cdr3_nt: TGTGCCAGTAGTATATGGGACAGTTCTTGGGGCTCCTATGGCTACACCTTC
cdr3_aa: CASSIWDSSWGSYGYTF

clone_size: .
j_call: TRBJ2-1
d_call: .
v_call: TRBV11-3
cdr3_nt: TGTGCCAGCAGCTTAGCGGGAGACCTATCGAGCAATGAGCAGTTCTTC
cdr3_aa: CASSLAGDLSSNEQFF

clone_size: once
j_call: TRBJ2-1
d_call: TRBD2
v_call: TRBV4-3
cdr3_nt: TGCGCCAGCAGCCAAGAATTTGGCGGGGGGGCCAATGAGCAGTTCTTC
cdr3_aa: CASSQEFGGGANEQFF

clone_size: .
j_call: TRBJ1-5
d_call: .
v_call: TRBV6-6
cdr3_nt: TGTGCCAGCGGTAGGAGTCAGCCCCAGCATTTT
cdr3_aa: CASGRSQPQHF

clone_size: few
j_call: TRBJ1-1
d_call: .
v_call: TRBV6-1
cdr3_nt: TGTGCCAGCAGTGAAGGAGGGCTCCTGAACACTGAAGCTTTCTTT
cdr3_aa: CASSEGGLLNTEAFF

clone_size: .
j_call: TRBJ2-7
d_call: TRBD2
v_call: TRBV27
cdr3_nt: TGTGCCAGCAGTCCCCGGGGGGACGAGCAGTACTTC
cdr3_aa: CASSPRGDEQYF

clone_size: .
j_call: TRBJ1-5
d_call: .
v_call: TRBV19
cdr3_nt: TGTGCCAGTAGTATAGGGACAATTTTAATTGGCAATCAGCCCCAGCATTTT
cdr3_aa: CASSIGTILIGNQPQHF

clone_size: .
j_call: TRBJ1-1
d_call: .
v_call: TRBV2
cdr3_nt: TGTGCCAGCAGTGGTAGACATGGGTCGAACACTGAAGCTTTCTTT
cdr3_aa: CASSGRHGSNTEAFF

clone_size: .
j_call: TRBJ2-1
d_call: TRBD1
v_call: TRBV2
cdr3_nt: TGTGCCAGCAGAATGACAGGGGGCAGTGGAAATGAGCAGTTCTTC
cdr3_aa: CASRMTGGSGNEQFF

clone_size: .
j_call: TRBJ1-5
d_call: .
v_call: TRBV28
cdr3_nt: TGTGCCAGCAGCCCCGCGGCAGGCGGGAGGCCCCAGCATTTT
cdr3_aa: CASSPAAGGRPQHF

clone_size: .
j_call: TRBJ1-3
d_call: TRBD1
v_call: TRBV2
cdr3_nt: TGTGCCAGCGCCGGGACAGCCGGAAACACCATATATTTT
cdr3_aa: CASAGTAGNTIYF

clone_size: .
j_call: TRBJ1-2
d_call: .
v_call: TRBV28
cdr3_nt: TGTGCCAGCCTCCAAGGGAGGGCCCAGGATGGCTACACCTTC
cdr3_aa: CASLQGRAQDGYTF

clone_size: .
j_call: TRBJ1-4
d_call: TRBD1
v_call: TRBV5-1
cdr3_nt: TGCGCCAGCCGAACTGGGGACAGGAGTAATGAAAAACTGTTTTTT
cdr3_aa: CASRTGDRSNEKLFF

clone_size: .
j_call: TRBJ2-3
d_call: .
v_call: TRBV6-1
cdr3_nt: TGTGCCAGCAGTAGCGCCTCCACAGATACGCAGTATTTT
cdr3_aa: CASSSASTDTQYF

clone_size: .
j_call: TRBJ2-7
d_call: .
v_call: TRBV7-9
cdr3_nt: TGTGCCAGCAGCTTAGGGGGCACAGCCTACGAGCAGTACTTC
cdr3_aa: CASSLGGTAYEQYF

clone_size: .
j_call: TRBJ2-7
d_call: TRBD2
v_call: TRBV5-4
cdr3_nt: TGTGCCAGCAGCTTGTATACTAGCGGGTACGAGCAGTACTTC
cdr3_aa: CASSLYTSGYEQYF

clone_size: .
j_call: TRBJ2-7
d_call: TRBD1
v_call: TRBV6-5
cdr3_nt: TGTGCCAGCAGTCTCGGACAGGGACCATCCTACGAGCAGTACTTC
cdr3_aa: CASSLGQGPSYEQYF

clone_size: .
j_call: TRBJ2-7
d_call: TRBD1
v_call: TRBV27
cdr3_nt: TGTGCCAGCAGTCTCCCCGGGACAGGGACCTACGAGCAGTACTTC
cdr3_aa: CASSLPGTGTYEQYF

clone_size: .
j_call: TRBJ2-2
d_call: .
v_call: TRBV7-9
cdr3_nt: TGTTCCAGCAGCATGGGCAGTACCGGGGAGCTGTTTTTT
cdr3_aa: CSSSMGSTGELFF

clone_size: .
j_call: TRBJ2-3
d_call: TRBD1
v_call: TRBV7-9
cdr3_nt: TGTGCCAGCAGCATGGGACAGGGGGAGATAGATACGCAGTATTTT
cdr3_aa: CASSMGQGEIDTQYF

clone_size: .
j_call: TRBJ1-4
d_call: .
v_call: TRBV30
cdr3_nt: TGTGCCTGGAGTGACCCGGTCAATGAAAAACTGTTTTTT
cdr3_aa: CAWSDPVNEKLFF

clone_size: .
j_call: TRBJ1-2
d_call: .
v_call: TRBV7-9
cdr3_nt: TGTGCCAGCAGCTTCGCAGGGAAATACGGCTACACCTTC
cdr3_aa: CASSFAGKYGYTF

clone_size: .
j_call: TRBJ2-7
d_call: TRBD1
v_call: TRBV14
cdr3_nt: TGTGCCAGCAGCCAACTAGGGACAGGGTCCTACGAGCAGTACTTC
cdr3_aa: CASSQLGTGSYEQYF

clone_size: once
j_call: TRBJ2-3
d_call: TRBD2
v_call: TRBV5-6
cdr3_nt: TGTGCCAGCAGCTGGGGGCCTAGCGGGAGCACAGATACGCAGTATTTT
cdr3_aa: CASSWGPSGSTDTQYF

clone_size: .
j_call: TRBJ1-1
d_call: TRBD1
v_call: TRBV2
cdr3_nt: TGTGCCAGCAGTGAAGGTTTCCCAGGGGGCACTGAAGCTTTCTTT
cdr3_aa: CASSEGFPGGTEAFF

clone_size: .
j_call: TRBJ2-1
d_call: TRBD1
v_call: TRBV27
cdr3_nt: TGTGCCAGCAGTCCGCAGGGGGCCCGCTCCTACAATGAGCAGTTCTTC
cdr3_aa: CASSPQGARSYNEQFF

clone_size: .
j_call: TRBJ1-6
d_call: TRBD1
v_call: TRBV5-1
cdr3_nt: TGCGCCAGCAGCTTGGGGGACAGGGAACTCGGTGGGTCACCCCTCCACTTT
cdr3_aa: CASSLGDRELGGSPLHF

clone_size: .
j_call: TRBJ1-5
d_call: TRBD1
v_call: TRBV6-5
cdr3_nt: TGTGCCAGCAGTCGGGACAGGGGGAGCAATCAGCCCCAGCATTTT
cdr3_aa: CASSRDRGSNQPQHF

clone_size: once
j_call: TRBJ1-2
d_call: .
v_call: TRBV5-4
cdr3_nt: TGTGCCAGCAGCTTGCAGGGTACCTATGGCTACACCTTC
cdr3_aa: CASSLQGTYGYTF

clone_size: .
j_call: TRBJ1-1
d_call: .
v_call: TRBV7-8
cdr3_nt: TGTGCCAGCAGCTTCCCTGGGCGGGGGGACACTGAAGCTTTCTTT
cdr3_aa: CASSFPGRGDTEAFF

clone_size: .
j_call: TRBJ2-6
d_call: .
v_call: TRBV11-2
cdr3_nt: TGTGCCAGCAGCTTAGGTCTAACCCCCTCTGGGGCCAACGTCCTGACTTTC
cdr3_aa: CASSLGLTPSGANVLTF

clone_size: .
j_call: TRBJ2-1
d_call: .
v_call: TRBV30
cdr3_nt: TGTGCCTGGAGCTTAGGGGATGAGCAGTTCTTC
cdr3_aa: CAWSLGDEQFF

clone_size: .
j_call: TRBJ2-7
d_call: TRBD1
v_call: TRBV5-5
cdr3_nt: TGTGCCAGCAGCTTGAGGGGGGCCCGGACAGGGGCAGGCCACGAGCAGTACTTC
cdr3_aa: CASSLRGARTGAGHEQYF

clone_size: .
j_call: TRBJ2-7
d_call: TRBD2
v_call: TRBV28
cdr3_nt: TGTGCCAGCAGTTTGCAGAGCGGGGGCGCTTCCTACGAGCAGTACTTC
cdr3_aa: CASSLQSGGASYEQYF

clone_size: .
j_call: TRBJ2-1
d_call: TRBD2
v_call: TRBV5-4
cdr3_nt: TGTGCCAGCAGCGTTGTAGCGGGGGGGATCAATGAGCAGTTCTTC
cdr3_aa: CASSVVAGGINEQFF

clone_size: .
j_call: TRBJ1-1
d_call: .
v_call: TRBV4-1
cdr3_nt: TGCGCCAGCAGCCAACAGGGTCTGAACACTGAAGCTTTCTTT
cdr3_aa: CASSQQGLNTEAFF

clone_size: .
j_call: TRBJ1-2
d_call: .
v_call: TRBV13
cdr3_nt: TGTGCCAGCAGCTTAGATCGGCGACAGGGCTACACCTTC
cdr3_aa: CASSLDRRQGYTF

clone_size: .
j_call: TRBJ1-1
d_call: .
v_call: TRBV11-2
cdr3_nt: TGTGCCAGCAGCTTAGAGCCAAGGGTTCGACCGAGGGACACTGAAGCTTTCTTT
cdr3_aa: CASSLEPRVRPRDTEAFF

clone_size: .
j_call: TRBJ1-2
d_call: TRBD1
v_call: TRBV6-5
cdr3_nt: TGTGCCAGCAGTTACACTACAGGGGGCGGATATGGCTACACCTTC
cdr3_aa: CASSYTTGGGYGYTF

clone_size: .
j_call: TRBJ2-5
d_call: TRBD2
v_call: TRBV28
cdr3_nt: TGTGCCAGCAGTTTGCCCCTCGGGGTAGCGGGGGGCCTAGAAGAGACCCAGTACTTC
cdr3_aa: CASSLPLGVAGGLEETQYF

clone_size: few
j_call: TRBJ2-5
d_call: TRBD2
v_call: TRBV4-1
cdr3_nt: TGCGCCAGCAGCCGGGCGGGGCTAGCGGGCTCCCAAGAGACCCAGTACTTC
cdr3_aa: CASSRAGLAGSQETQYF

clone_size: .
j_call: TRBJ1-1
d_call: .
v_call: TRBV4-1
cdr3_nt: TGCGCCAGCAGCTCTTCGCCAGGGGCGAGTTTGGTCACTGAAGCTTTCTTT
cdr3_aa: CASSSSPGASLVTEAFF

clone_size: .
j_call: TRBJ1-5
d_call: .
v_call: TRBV6-1
cdr3_nt: TGTGCCAGCAGTGAAGGGCAGGGGTGGGGTCAGCCCCAGCATTTT
cdr3_aa: CASSEGQGWGQPQHF

clone_size: .
j_call: TRBJ1-6
d_call: TRBD1
v_call: TRBV2
cdr3_nt: TGTGCCAGAACCCGACAGGGTTCACCAAATTCACCCCTCCACTTT
cdr3_aa: CARTRQGSPNSPLHF

clone_size: .
j_call: TRBJ2-7
d_call: TRBD2
v_call: TRBV5-4
cdr3_nt: TGTGCCAGCAGTGGACTAGCGGGGGCCTCCTACGAGCAGTACTTC
cdr3_aa: CASSGLAGASYEQYF

clone_size: .
j_call: TRBJ2-3
d_call: .
v_call: TRBV18
cdr3_nt: TGTGCCAGCTCACCACCGGCGGGGACCGATACGCAGTATTTT
cdr3_aa: CASSPPAGTDTQYF